This paragraph covers one T cell receptor (beta chain) sequence. The data were taken from a study of early T cells in non-severe SARS-CoV-2 infection. V was cut by 2 bases and J by 0 bases, with 13 bases left in between. This CDR3 spans 15 amino acids. CDR1 GTSNPN and CDR2 SVGIG come from the germline V gene (reference sequence). One entry per CDR3 protein results from TCRdb running MiXCR on the 5' RACE reads. The sample records roughly 40,000 distinct CDR3 sequences, approximately 5.9% being singletons. The V call is TRBV30, the J call TRBJ1-1; possible D gene TRBD1, 5 bases. Sequencing used whole blood, obtained at baseline. This clonotype was sampled from an adult who was a healthcare worker with PCR-confirmed SARS-CoV-2 infection or an uninfected control (not recorded which). This chain's CDR3 is CAWSYPGRMNTEAFF. The CDR3 DNA follows: TGTGCCTGGAGTTATCCGGGGCGGATGAACACTGAAGCTTTCTTT.